This TCR beta chain appears in the sequencing data of a study of cytomegalovirus exposure and HLA in healthy donors. As for the study in general: Later, an analysis reported that the roughly 120 validation repertoires had used the same platform as the roughly 650 first-cohort repertoires.

Libraries were prepared by immunoSEQ multiplex PCR; TCRdb keeps only in-frame clonotypes and omits some of them. The data show more than 85,000 clones, 80% to 95% seen once. As to this clone: Its antigen remains unknown.

The study, taken as a whole, reports: Using the classifier, cytomegalovirus status was reportedly diagnosed with high specificity and sensitivity. Most TCRs appeared rarely, but some public TCRs recurred in many donors. Subsequent analysis revealed that first-cohort TCR clusters tended to co-occur in the 95 to 150 validation repertoires.

Germline V CDR1 and CDR2: SGHTA, FQGNSA. Trimming shortened V by 0 bases and J by 9 bases, and 9 bases separated the two germline ends. The CDR3 is 13 residues long. The sample was PBMCs. The chain is built from TRBV7-2 and TRBJ1-3; possibly TRBD1 for D (5 bases). This sequence originates from a woman aged 30 to 39 in good health and CMV-seropositive. CDR3: CASSLADKGTIYF. In DNA, the CDR3 is TGTGCCAGCAGCTTAGCGGACAAGGGCACCATATATTTT.